The rows below give T cell receptor beta chains drawn from one sample of a study of cytomegalovirus exposure and HLA in healthy donors. Profiling relied on immunoSEQ multiplex PCR, and the TCRdb table lists in-frame clones only, not all of them. The data contain about 190,000 clones, over 60% of them singletons. Sequencing was performed on PBMCs. These receptors all come from a man between 25 and 39 years old in good health and CMV-seropositive. Both conserved end residues are part of each CDR3. A D gene is named only where the DNA matches it firmly. Size is omitted from some rows. Given values are once, few, many or a class for expanded clones.

D: TRBD1
J: TRBJ1-2
size: few
V: TRBV7-3
DNA: TGTGCCAGCAGCGGCCTCCTTGATGAGCATGAGTCCCGGGACAGAGACTATGGCTACACCTTC
CDR3: CASSGLLDEHESRDRDYGYTF

D: TRBD2
J: TRBJ2-1
size: .
V: TRBV4-3
DNA: TGCGCCAGCAGCCAAGATCAGTCTAGCGGGAGCTACAATGAGCAGTTCTTC
CDR3: CASSQDQSSGSYNEQFF

D: TRBD1
J: TRBJ2-2
size: .
V: TRBV5-6
DNA: TGTGCCAGCAGCTTTACCCCTATAGGGCGGACAGGACACACCGGGGAGCTGTTTTTT
CDR3: CASSFTPIGRTGHTGELFF

D: .
J: TRBJ2-1
size: .
V: TRBV7-4
DNA: TGTGCCAGCAGCTTCCCGGGAGACAATGAGCAGTTCTTC
CDR3: CASSFPGDNEQFF

D: .
J: TRBJ1-4
size: .
V: TRBV4-2
DNA: TGTGCCAGCAGCCAGGGGGGGCAGGGAACTAATGAAAAACTGTTTTTT
CDR3: CASSQGGQGTNEKLFF

D: TRBD2
J: TRBJ2-1
size: .
V: TRBV9
DNA: TGTGCCAGCAGCGCCGGGACTAGCGGGAACAATGAGCAGTTCTTC
CDR3: CASSAGTSGNNEQFF

D: .
J: TRBJ1-1
size: .
V: TRBV7-9
DNA: TGTGCCAGCAGCCGCGCTACAGTGAACACTGAAGCTTTCTTT
CDR3: CASSRATVNTEAFF

D: TRBD2
J: TRBJ2-3
size: .
V: TRBV4-3
DNA: TGCGCCAGTTTAGCGGGAGTCACAGATACGCAGTATTTT
CDR3: CASLAGVTDTQYF

D: .
J: TRBJ2-5
size: .
V: TRBV7-2
DNA: TGTGCCAGCAGCCTAAACACTGCCGGGACACTGGAGACCCAGTACTTC
CDR3: CASSLNTAGTLETQYF

D: .
J: TRBJ1-1
size: .
V: TRBV27
DNA: TGTGCCAGCATACCTCAGGGCCGTGGCACTGAAGCTTTCTTT
CDR3: CASIPQGRGTEAFF

D: .
J: TRBJ1-5
size: .
V: TRBV5-1
DNA: TGCGCCAGCAGCTTGGTGGGGGGAAGCAATCAGCCCCAGCATTTT
CDR3: CASSLVGGSNQPQHF

D: TRBD1
J: TRBJ2-1
size: few
V: TRBV7-2
DNA: TGTGCCAGCAGCTCGGGACAGGGGGGGGTCAATGAGCAGTTCTTC
CDR3: CASSSGQGGVNEQFF

D: TRBD2
J: TRBJ2-7
size: .
V: TRBV19
DNA: TGTGCCAGTAGTATGGGACTAGCGGATTACTACGAGCAGTACTTC
CDR3: CASSMGLADYYEQYF

D: TRBD2
J: TRBJ2-7
size: once
V: TRBV7-9
DNA: TGTGCCAGCAGCTTAGACGGGAGGCCCCCCTACGAGCAGTACTTC
CDR3: CASSLDGRPPYEQYF

D: .
J: TRBJ2-1
size: .
V: TRBV5-4
DNA: TGTGCCAGCAACTTAGCGGTGAGCTCCTACAATGAGCAGTTCTTC
CDR3: CASNLAVSSYNEQFF

D: .
J: TRBJ2-3
size: once
V: TRBV4-3
DNA: TGCGCCAGCAGCCAAGTTCACGGGAGAACAGATACGCAGTATTTT
CDR3: CASSQVHGRTDTQYF

D: TRBD1
J: TRBJ1-6
size: .
V: TRBV9
DNA: TGTGCCAGCAGCGAAGGGACAGGGGGCGGTAATTCACCCCTCCACTTT
CDR3: CASSEGTGGGNSPLHF

D: .
J: TRBJ1-2
size: .
V: TRBV27
DNA: TGTGCCAGCAGTAGGGGGGGCAACTATGGCTACACCTTC
CDR3: CASSRGGNYGYTF

D: TRBD1
J: TRBJ2-7
size: .
V: TRBV7-2
DNA: TGTGCCAGCAGCGGGGACAGGGGCGAGCAGTACTTC
CDR3: CASSGDRGEQYF

D: TRBD1
J: TRBJ1-1
size: once
V: TRBV5-1
DNA: TGCGCCAGCAGCTCGACAGGGGGCGCGTGGACTGAAGCTTTCTTT
CDR3: CASSSTGGAWTEAFF

D: .
J: TRBJ1-4
size: .
V: TRBV5-1
DNA: TGCGCCAGCAGCTTCTCTCCGGGTTCCGAAAAACTGTTTTTT
CDR3: CASSFSPGSEKLFF

D: TRBD1
J: TRBJ2-1
size: once
V: TRBV7-2
DNA: TGTGCCAGCAGCCCCGGACAGGGGTACAATGAGCAGTTCTTC
CDR3: CASSPGQGYNEQFF

D: .
J: TRBJ1-1
size: .
V: TRBV19
DNA: TGTGCCAGTAGTATTTCCCGGAGGGATCTACCCACTGAAGCTTTCTTT
CDR3: CASSISRRDLPTEAFF

D: .
J: TRBJ2-3
size: .
V: TRBV7-2
DNA: TGTGCCAGCAGCTTAAGGCGGAGTAGCACAGATACGCAGTATTTT
CDR3: CASSLRRSSTDTQYF

D: .
J: TRBJ2-5
size: .
V: TRBV18
DNA: TGTGCCAGCTCACCAGCGGTACCCCAAGAGACCCAGTACTTC
CDR3: CASSPAVPQETQYF

D: TRBD1
J: TRBJ2-2
size: .
V: TRBV7-6
DNA: TGTGCCAGCAGCACGCCGGGACAGATAAACACCGGGGAGCTGTTTTTT
CDR3: CASSTPGQINTGELFF

D: .
J: TRBJ2-4
size: .
V: TRBV7-9
DNA: TGTGCCAGCAGCCCGGGAGCCAAAAACATTCAGTACTTC
CDR3: CASSPGAKNIQYF

D: TRBD1
J: TRBJ2-7
size: .
V: TRBV7-9
DNA: TGTGCCAGCAGCCCGGACAGGGTATTCAACCAGCAGTACTTC
CDR3: CASSPDRVFNQQYF

D: .
J: TRBJ1-2
size: .
V: TRBV28
DNA: TGTGCCAGCAGTTTGAATGGAGAGTTTCCTAACTATGGCTACACCTTC
CDR3: CASSLNGEFPNYGYTF

D: TRBD1
J: TRBJ2-5
size: .
V: TRBV4-3
DNA: TGCGCCAGCAGCCTCGGCCGGTCAGGGGGCGCGCGGTACCAAGAGACCCAGTACTTC
CDR3: CASSLGRSGGARYQETQYF

D: .
J: TRBJ2-1
size: .
V: TRBV6-4
DNA: TGTGCCAGCAGTTTGGACAGCTACAATGAGCAGTTCTTC
CDR3: CASSLDSYNEQFF

D: .
J: TRBJ2-5
size: .
V: TRBV5-1
DNA: TGCGCCAGCAGCTTAGGGGAAAAGGCTTCCCAGTACTTC
CDR3: CASSLGEKASQYF

D: TRBD2
J: TRBJ2-1
size: .
V: TRBV5-6
DNA: TGTGCCAGCAGCTTGGCGGGTGGGACTAGCGGGAGGGGCGAGCAGTTCTTC
CDR3: CASSLAGGTSGRGEQFF

D: .
J: TRBJ2-7
size: .
V: TRBV9
DNA: TGTGCCAGCAGCGTAGAATCAGGGCCAACCTACGAGCAGTACTTC
CDR3: CASSVESGPTYEQYF

D: .
J: TRBJ1-2
size: .
V: TRBV7-2
DNA: TGTGCCAGCAGTCAACTCGGGAGGACAGATCATGGCTACACCTTC
CDR3: CASSQLGRTDHGYTF

D: TRBD2
J: TRBJ2-2
size: few
V: TRBV6-1
DNA: TGTGCCAGCAGTGAAAGCGCGCGGGGGTTCACCGGGGAGCTGTTTTTT
CDR3: CASSESARGFTGELFF

D: .
J: TRBJ2-7
size: few
V: TRBV19
DNA: TGTGCCAGTAGTATATTCGGTCGAGGGATGAGGGAGCAGTACTTC
CDR3: CASSIFGRGMREQYF

D: TRBD1
J: TRBJ1-1
size: once
V: TRBV28
DNA: TGTGCCAGCAGGTGGACAGGGGGCACTGAAGCTTTCTTT
CDR3: CASRWTGGTEAFF

D: .
J: TRBJ1-2
size: .
V: TRBV6-1
DNA: TGTGCCAGCAGCCTGGACAGAAACTATGGCTACACCTTC
CDR3: CASSLDRNYGYTF

D: .
J: TRBJ2-5
size: .
V: TRBV2
DNA: TGTGCCAGCAGTGTAGAAGGGGAAGAGACCCAGTACTTC
CDR3: CASSVEGEETQYF

D: .
J: TRBJ2-1
size: .
V: TRBV14
DNA: TGTGCCAGCAGCCAGGGGGCAGGACGGCTAAACAATGAGCAGTTCTTC
CDR3: CASSQGAGRLNNEQFF

D: .
J: TRBJ1-4
size: .
V: TRBV30
DNA: TGTGCCTGGAGCGACCGACAGAACCAAAATGAAAAACTGTTTTTT
CDR3: CAWSDRQNQNEKLFF

D: TRBD2
J: TRBJ2-1
size: .
V: TRBV6-5
DNA: TGTGCCAGCAGTTACGCCGGGAGGGCCGATCTCAATGAGCAGTTCTTC
CDR3: CASSYAGRADLNEQFF

D: .
J: TRBJ1-5
size: few
V: TRBV19
DNA: TGTGCCAGTAGTATACAAGGGGCGAGCGTAAATCAGCCCCAGCATTTT
CDR3: CASSIQGASVNQPQHF

D: TRBD2
J: TRBJ2-7
size: .
V: TRBV19
DNA: TGTGCCAGTAGTGAGGGCGGGGGGGCCTACGAGCAGTACTTC
CDR3: CASSEGGGAYEQYF

D: TRBD1
J: TRBJ2-1
size: .
V: TRBV7-9
DNA: TGTGCCAGCAGCTCGCTAAGGGGACAGGGGGGTAATGAGCAGTTCTTC
CDR3: CASSSLRGQGGNEQFF

D: .
J: TRBJ2-3
size: .
V: TRBV18
DNA: TGTGCCAGCTCACCTAAGGAGGGATTCACAGATACGCAGTATTTT
CDR3: CASSPKEGFTDTQYF

D: .
J: TRBJ1-2
size: .
V: TRBV5-4
DNA: TGTGCCAGCAGCAACAGGGACGGATTAAACTATGGCTACACCTTC
CDR3: CASSNRDGLNYGYTF

D: .
J: TRBJ1-2
size: few
V: TRBV25-1
DNA: TGTGCCAGCACGTCTTTCGGGGGCTACACCTTC
CDR3: CASTSFGGYTF

D: .
J: TRBJ2-1
size: .
V: TRBV6-6
DNA: TGTGCCAGCAGAGCGCAGGGAGGGACACACAATGAGCAGTTCTTC
CDR3: CASRAQGGTHNEQFF

D: .
J: TRBJ2-3
size: .
V: TRBV7-7
DNA: TGTGCTAGCAGCTTACGGGGGGCTGATACGCAGTATTTT
CDR3: CASSLRGADTQYF

D: TRBD2
J: TRBJ2-1
size: few
V: TRBV4-1
DNA: TGCGGCAGCAGCCGGCATACGAGCGGGGCTTACAATGAGCAGTTCTTC
CDR3: CGSSRHTSGAYNEQFF

D: .
J: TRBJ1-1
size: once
V: TRBV7-2
DNA: TGTGCCAGCAGCTTAGTTGGGGGGGTCACTGAAGCTTTCTTT
CDR3: CASSLVGGVTEAFF

D: .
J: TRBJ2-7
size: .
V: TRBV7-8
DNA: TGTGCCAGCAGCCTGACCCTAGGCTCCTACGAGCAGTACTTC
CDR3: CASSLTLGSYEQYF

D: .
J: TRBJ1-2
size: .
V: TRBV5-5
DNA: TGTGCCAGCAGCCAAATCCTTCAGGTGAACTATGGCTACACCTTC
CDR3: CASSQILQVNYGYTF